A single sample gave rise to the 6 T cell receptor beta chains below, sequenced in a study of OX40 agonist ivuxolimab in advanced cancers. Only in-frame clones appear in the TCRdb table, and some are missing; sequencing was by immunoSEQ multiplex PCR. The table records tens of thousands of clones, around nine tenths of them present only once. Sequenced material: CD4+ or CD8+ T cells sorted from blood, taken in a trial of the OX40 agonist ivuxolimab. Receptor source: an adult with an advanced solid tumor such as melanoma, head and neck, liver or kidney cancer.

This clone has just one count. The chain combines TRBV2 with TRBJ1-6; 9 nucleotides agree with TRBD1. CDR3 length: 15 amino acids. After removal of 7 bases from V and 7 bases from J, the junction contained 8 bases not matched to a gene. The V gene's germline CDR1 is SNHLY and CDR2 FYNNEI. CDR3 sequence (DNA): TGTGCCAGCACTGGGCCCGGGACAGGGAATTCACCCCTCCACTTT. This sequence encodes CASTGPGTGNSPLHF.

In DNA, the CDR3 is TGTGCCTGGAGTGTACGAAACACTGAAGCTTTCTTT. Translated: CAWSVRNTEAFF. The J gene is TRBJ1-1, the V gene TRBV30; D uncertain. V was clipped by 0 bases and J by 2 bases, with 4 bases between them. CDR3 length: 12 amino acids. CDR1 and CDR2 (germline): GTSNPN, SVGIG (reference sequence).

This clone appeared a single time. The gene calls are TRBV5-4 and TRBJ2-3; TRBD2 matches at 7 bases. Germline CDR1 is SGHNT and CDR2 is YYREEE (reference sequence). The CDR3 extends over 15 amino acids. J lost 2 bases, V lost 2 bases, and 5 bases had no gene match. The CDR3 region has the DNA TGTGCCAGCAGCTTTCGGCGGGAGTTCACAGATACGCAGTATTTT. As protein: CASSFRREFTDTQYF. Looking up the rest from reference TRBV5-4 and TRBJ2-3 gives the full variable domain: ETGVTQSPTHLIKTRGQQVTLRCSSQSGHNTVSWYQQALGQGPQFIFQYYREEENGRGNFPPRFSGLQFPNYSSELNVNALELDDSALYLCASSFRREFTDTQYFGPGTRLTVL.

The V call is TRBV10-2, the J call TRBJ1-2; 8 bases map to TRBD1. CDR1 WSHSY and CDR2 SAAADI come from the germline V gene. The V and J ends lost 3 bases and 8 bases, in that order; junction bases with no gene match: 17. The CDR3 contains 17 residues. The CDR3 spells CASSDPGQGLITGGYTF. CDR3 nucleotide sequence: TGCGCCAGCAGTGACCCCGGACAGGGTCTCATAACTGGAGGCTACACCTTC.

The chain joins TRBV6-5 to TRBJ1-6, with a weak D call TRBD1 (5 bases). Trimming pared 7 bases from V and 7 bases from J, leaving 14 bases between. This CDR3 is built from 14 residues. From germline, CDR1 is MNHEY and CDR2 SVGAGI. The CDR3 sequence: CASNHLGGNSPLHF. As DNA, the CDR3 is TGTGCCAGCAATCACCTTGGGGGGAATTCACCCCTCCACTTT.

The V gene is TRBV19, the J gene TRBJ2-1; 9 bases fit TRBD2. CDR1 and CDR2 (germline): LNHDA, SQIVND (reference sequence). The CDR3 is made up of 13 amino acids. J gave up 10 bases and V 6 bases, and 7 bases lay outside the gene matches. The CDR3 nucleotides read TGTGCCAGTAGCGCGGGAGGGATGGGGGAGCAGTTCTTC. Translation: CASSAGGMGEQFF.